The 9 T cell receptor beta chains reported below all come from one sample, sequenced in a study of blood T cell repertoires in COVID-19. Using immunoSEQ multiplex PCR, the repertoire was profiled, and TCRdb retains in-frame clones only, with some absent. The sample has around 300,000 clones; about 86% are singletons. The source material was peripheral blood. The receptors come from a man aged 25 to 40 with active or convalescent COVID-19.

This clone appeared once. The rearrangement uses TRBV7-3 and TRBJ2-5, with D perhaps matching TRBD2 (5 bases). This CDR3 comprises 14 residues. Germline assignment: CDR1 SGHTA and CDR2 FQGTGA. Between the trimmed V and J ends, which lost 6 bases and 2 bases, there was a span of 13 bases. CDR3 DNA sequence: TGTGCCAGCAGTGCCCCGGGGTTTCAAGAGACCCAGTACTTC. Its protein product is CASSAPGFQETQYF.

Only a few counts were recorded for this clone. The chain is built from TRBV19 and TRBJ1-4, with unresolved D. Germline V lookup: CDR1 LNHDA, CDR2 SQIVND (reference sequence). V lost 1 base, J lost 4 bases, and 7 bases lay in between. The CDR3 loop spans 14 amino acids. CDR3 residues: CASSIAGGNEKLFF. The CDR3, as DNA: TGTGCCAGTAGTATAGCGGGAGGTAATGAAAAACTGTTTTTT.

The chain recombines TRBV4-3 with TRBJ2-2; D is possibly TRBD2 (6 bases). This CDR3 spans 12 amino acids. V lost 8 bases and J lost 7, with 11 bases in between. Germline values: CDR1 LGHNA, CDR2 YSLEER. The CDR3 nucleotides read TGCGCCAGCGGAGGGCGCGGCGGGGAGCTGTTTTTT. Translation: CASGGRGGELFF.

The chain is built from TRBV24-1 and TRBJ2-2, with 7 bases fitting TRBD1. Germline V gives CDR1 KGHDR, CDR2 SFDVKD. The V segment lost 5 bases and the J segment 7 bases; nucleotides outside the gene matches: 9. CDR3 length: 15 amino acids. CDR3 coding DNA: TGTGCCACCAGTGGAGTAGACAGGGCAGACGGGGAGCTGTTTTTT. Encoded protein: CATSGVDRADGELFF.

The chain uses TRBV6-2 or TRBV6-3 and TRBJ2-5; 7 bases map to TRBD2. CDR1 MNHEY and CDR2 SVGEGT come from the germline V gene. The CDR3 runs to 16 residues. The ends lost 5 bases at V and 2 bases at J; junction bases unmatched: 11. Written as DNA, the CDR3 is TGTGCCAGCAGTCGCCCGTCGAGCGGGGCTCAAGAGACCCAGTACTTC. Its translation is CASSRPSSGAQETQYF.

The chain is built from TRBV6-6 and TRBJ1-5, with 11 positions matching TRBD1. CDR3 length: 16 residues. Germline V gives CDR1 MNHNY, CDR2 SVGAGI (reference sequence). With 5 bases clipped from V and 2 bases from J, the junction kept 5 bases outside the gene matches. CDR3 bases: TGTGCCAGCAGTCCAGGACAGGGGGCCGGCAATCAGCCCCAGCATTTT. Translated, it gives CASSPGQGAGNQPQHF.

A few counts support this clone. The V gene is TRBV7-2, the J gene TRBJ2-1, with 11 bases lining up with TRBD1. Trimming at V came to 1 base and at J to 6 bases, leaving 2 bases not matched to a gene. The CDR3 consists of 15 residues. Germline assignment: CDR1 SGHTA and CDR2 FQGNSA. As DNA, the CDR3 is TGTGCCAGCAGCTTAGGGGACAGGGGGGGCAATGAGCAGTTCTTC. As protein: CASSLGDRGGNEQFF.

J is TRBJ2-2 and V is TRBV4-1; 8 bases map to TRBD2. The CDR3 sequence is 17 residues long. CDR1 is MGHRA and CDR2 is YSYEKL in the germline V gene. Trimming at V came to 0 bases and at J to 5 bases, leaving 8 bases not matched to a gene. The chain's CDR3 is CASSQDEAGARTGELFF. DNA for the CDR3: TGCGCCAGCAGCCAAGATGAAGCGGGGGCTAGGACCGGGGAGCTGTTTTTT.

The chain carries TRBV11-3 and TRBJ2-1; 14 positions match TRBD2. This CDR3 has 15 amino acids. After removal of 5 bases from V and 6 bases from J, the junction contained 3 bases not matched to a gene. CDR1 is SGHNT, CDR2 YENEEA, per germline. The CDR3 loop is CASSPGLAGGNEQFF. CDR3 DNA sequence: TGTGCCAGCAGCCCCGGACTAGCGGGAGGCAATGAGCAGTTCTTC.